Below, one T cell receptor beta chain is given with its context. Its antigen remains unidentified. Trimming removed 9 bases from V and 0 bases from J; junction bases left unmatched: 8. The CDR3 length is 15 residues. CDR1 is SGHAT, CDR2 FQNNGV, per germline. The sample belongs to a study of T cell responses to AZD1222 COVID-19 vaccine. Study conclusions and caveats: Possibly, clonal diversity was underestimated; donors were largely white British and included more females.

Here immunoSEQ multiplex PCR was the method, and the copy in TCRdb shows in-frame clones only, minus some. The sample lists approximately 100,000 clones, just over 90% occurring once. The input for sequencing was peripheral blood, taken on day 0 of AZD1222 vaccination. The origin of this receptor is an adult in good health. The J gene is TRBJ2-1, the V gene TRBV11-2, with 7 bases lining up with TRBD1. CDR3 bases: TGTGCCAGGCACAGGGGCCTAAGCTCCTACAATGAGCAGTTCTTC. Amino acids: CARHRGLSSYNEQFF.